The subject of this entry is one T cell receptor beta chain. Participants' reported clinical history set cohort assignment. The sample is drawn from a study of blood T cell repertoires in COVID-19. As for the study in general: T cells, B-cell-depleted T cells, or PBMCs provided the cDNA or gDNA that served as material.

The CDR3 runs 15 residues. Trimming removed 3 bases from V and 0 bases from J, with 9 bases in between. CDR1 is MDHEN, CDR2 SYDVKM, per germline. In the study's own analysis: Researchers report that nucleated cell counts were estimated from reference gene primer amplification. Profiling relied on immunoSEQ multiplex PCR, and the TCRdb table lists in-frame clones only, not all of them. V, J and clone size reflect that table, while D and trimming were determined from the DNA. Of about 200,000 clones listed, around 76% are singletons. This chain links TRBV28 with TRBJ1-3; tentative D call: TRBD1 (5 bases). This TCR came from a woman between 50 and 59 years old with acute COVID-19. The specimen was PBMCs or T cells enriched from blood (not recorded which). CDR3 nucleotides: TGTGCCAGCAGTTTCGGGGACTTCTCTGGAAACACCATATATTTT. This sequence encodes CASSFGDFSGNTIYF.